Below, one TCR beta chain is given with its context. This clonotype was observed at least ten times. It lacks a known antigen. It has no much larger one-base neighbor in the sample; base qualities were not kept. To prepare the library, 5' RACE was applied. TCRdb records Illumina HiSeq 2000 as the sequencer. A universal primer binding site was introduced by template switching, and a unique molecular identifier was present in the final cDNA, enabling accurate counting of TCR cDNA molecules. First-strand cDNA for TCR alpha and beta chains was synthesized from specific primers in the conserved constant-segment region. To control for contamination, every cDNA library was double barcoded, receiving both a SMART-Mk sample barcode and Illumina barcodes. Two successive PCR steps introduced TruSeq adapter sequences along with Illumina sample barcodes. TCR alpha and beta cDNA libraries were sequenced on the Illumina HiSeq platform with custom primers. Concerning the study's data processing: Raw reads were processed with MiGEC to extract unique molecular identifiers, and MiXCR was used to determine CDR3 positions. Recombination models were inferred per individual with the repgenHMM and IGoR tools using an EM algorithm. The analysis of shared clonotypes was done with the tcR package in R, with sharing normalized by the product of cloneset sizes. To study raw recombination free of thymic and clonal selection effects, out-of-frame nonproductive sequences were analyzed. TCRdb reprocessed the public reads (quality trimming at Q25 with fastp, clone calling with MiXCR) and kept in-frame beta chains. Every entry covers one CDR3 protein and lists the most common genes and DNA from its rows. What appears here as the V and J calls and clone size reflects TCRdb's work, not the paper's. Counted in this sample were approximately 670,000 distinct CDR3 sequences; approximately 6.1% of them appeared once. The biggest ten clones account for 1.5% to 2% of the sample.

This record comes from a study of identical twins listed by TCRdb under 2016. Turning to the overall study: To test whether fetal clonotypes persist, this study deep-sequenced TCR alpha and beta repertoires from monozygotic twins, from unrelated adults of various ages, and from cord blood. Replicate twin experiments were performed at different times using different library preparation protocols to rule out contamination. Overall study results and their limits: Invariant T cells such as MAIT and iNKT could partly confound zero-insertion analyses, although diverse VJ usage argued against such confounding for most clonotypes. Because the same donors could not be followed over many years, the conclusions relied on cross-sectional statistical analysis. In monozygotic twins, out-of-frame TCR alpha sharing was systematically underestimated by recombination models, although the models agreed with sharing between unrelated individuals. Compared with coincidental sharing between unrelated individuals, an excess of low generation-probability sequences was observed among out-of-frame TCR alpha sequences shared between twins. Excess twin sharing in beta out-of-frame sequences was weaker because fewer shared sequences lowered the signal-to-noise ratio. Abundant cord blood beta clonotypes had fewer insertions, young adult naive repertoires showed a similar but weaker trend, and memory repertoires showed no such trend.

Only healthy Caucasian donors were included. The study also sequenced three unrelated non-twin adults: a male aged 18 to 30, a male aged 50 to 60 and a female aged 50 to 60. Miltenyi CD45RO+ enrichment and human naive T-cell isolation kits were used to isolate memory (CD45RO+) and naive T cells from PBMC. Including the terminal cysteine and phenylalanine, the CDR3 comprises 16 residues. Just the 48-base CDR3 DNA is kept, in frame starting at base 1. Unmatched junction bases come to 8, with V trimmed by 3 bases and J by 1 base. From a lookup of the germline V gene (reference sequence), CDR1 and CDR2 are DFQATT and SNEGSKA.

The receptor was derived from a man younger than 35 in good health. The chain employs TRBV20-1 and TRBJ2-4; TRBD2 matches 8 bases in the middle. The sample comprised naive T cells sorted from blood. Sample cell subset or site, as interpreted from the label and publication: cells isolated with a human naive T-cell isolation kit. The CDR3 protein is CSARISGRVAKNIQYF. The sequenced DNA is TGCAGTGCTAGGATAAGCGGGAGAGTCGCCAAAAACATTCAGTACTTC.